One sample yielded the 14 T cell receptor beta chains listed below, sequenced in a study of cytotoxic CD8 clonotypes in ibrutinib-treated CLL. Some clones are missing from TCRdb's copy, which holds only in-frame ones; the method was immunoSEQ multiplex PCR. The table lists some 30,000 clones, 76% of them singletons. The sample in question was PBMCs, obtained after 36 months of ibrutinib treatment. The receptors stem from a human donor with chronic lymphocytic leukemia.

Details on this clone: This same CDR3 is encoded by further DNA sequences in the sample. The V gene is TRBV6-5, the J gene TRBJ2-3; D remains unclear. The V gene's germline CDR1 is MNHEY and CDR2 SVGAGI. The V and J ends lost 0 bases and 1 base respectively, with 2 bases between them. The CDR3 contains 13 residues. CDR3 nucleotide sequence: TGTGCCAGCAGTTACTCGGGCACAGATACGCAGTATTTT. This encodes CASSYSGTDTQYF.

The chain recombines TRBV19 with TRBJ1-1; TRBD1 matches 11 bases. The junction had 3 bases not matched to a gene; V was cut back by 2 bases and J by 4 bases. Germline V CDR1 and CDR2: LNHDA, SQIVND (reference sequence). The length of the CDR3 is 15 residues. The CDR3 region has the DNA TGTGCCAGTAGTATAAAAGGGACAGGGGGCACTGAAGCTTTCTTT. Translation: CASSIKGTGGTEAFF.

This rearrangement joins TRBV11-2 to TRBJ2-1; D tentatively fits TRBD1 or TRBD2 (5 bases each). This CDR3 spans 14 amino acids. V lost 3 bases and J 0 bases, leaving 6 bases between the germline ends. The germline gives CDR1 SGHAT, CDR2 FQNNGV. The CDR3 nucleotides read TGTGCCAGCAGCTTGGGGGTCTCCTACAATGAGCAGTTCTTC. Translating gives CASSLGVSYNEQFF.

The V and J genes are TRBV5-1 and TRBJ1-5; 10 nucleotides line up with TRBD1. In germline, CDR1 is SGHRS, CDR2 YFSETQ. The CDR3 is made up of 15 amino acids. The V and J ends lost 3 bases and 4 bases, in that order; junction bases with no gene match: 4. The DNA of the CDR3 is TGCGCCAGCAGCTCGGGACAGGGGATAAATCAGCCCCAGCATTTT. Translated: CASSSGQGINQPQHF.

The V gene is TRBV9, the J gene TRBJ2-2, with 9 bases lining up with TRBD2. Per the germline V gene, CDR1 is SGDLS and CDR2 is YYNGEE. With V trimmed by 3 bases and J by 5 bases, 8 bases remained unmatched. This CDR3 comprises 16 residues. Here the CDR3 reads CASSAGTSLPTGELFF. The DNA of the CDR3 is TGTGCCAGCAGCGCGGGGACTAGCCTCCCGACCGGGGAGCTGTTTTTT.

The chain is built from TRBV25-1 and TRBJ2-1, with TRBD1 as a possible D gene (6 bases). V was pared by 8 bases and J by 0 bases, with 8 bases between. In germline, CDR1 is MGHDK, CDR2 SYGVNS. This CDR3 is 13 amino acids long. The CDR3 DNA reads as TGTGCCAGCTTGGACAGCTCCTACAATGAGCAGTTCTTC. Protein sequence: CASLDSSYNEQFF.

The chain links TRBV6-1 to TRBJ1-3, with D unresolved. The CDR3 has 15 residues. Germline CDR1 MNHNS, CDR2 SASEGT. V lost 4 bases, J lost 0 bases, and 10 bases lay in between. CDR3 residues: CASSVFAVSGNTIYF. The CDR3 coding sequence is TGTGCCAGCAGTGTTTTCGCCGTCTCTGGAAACACCATATATTTT.

V gene TRBV7-9 combines with J gene TRBJ1-1; 9 bases agree with TRBD1. This CDR3 is 14 amino acids long. V lost 5 bases to trimming and J lost 3 bases; unmatched junction nucleotides: 4. CDR1 is SEHNR and CDR2 is FQNEAQ in the germline V gene (reference sequence). This CDR3 is CASSRTGVDTEAFF. CDR3 DNA: TGTGCCAGCAGCCGGACAGGGGTCGACACTGAAGCTTTCTTT. Full variable domain (remainder filled in from reference TRBV7-9 and TRBJ1-1): DTGVSQNPRHKITKRGQNVTFRCDPISEHNRLYWYRQTLGQGPEFLTYFQNEAQLEKSRLLSDRFSAERPKGSFSTLEIQRTEQGDSAMYLCASSRTGVDTEAFFGQGTRLTVV.

The rearrangement joins TRBV6-6 to TRBJ2-6; 7 bases line up with TRBD1. This CDR3 is 16 amino acids long. V trimming: 6 bases; J trimming: 0 bases; junction bases outside the gene matches: 5. CDR1 MNHNY and CDR2 SVGAGI come from the germline V gene (reference sequence). The CDR3 loop is CASRGQLFSGANVLTF. The CDR3 region has the DNA TGTGCCAGCAGGGGACAGCTATTCTCTGGGGCCAACGTCCTGACTTTC.

The chain is built from TRBV27 and TRBJ2-1; possibly TRBD1 for D (6 bases). Between the trimmed V and J ends, which lost 1 base and 0 bases, there was a span of 10 bases. CDR3 length: 16 amino acids. The germline CDR1 and CDR2 sequences are MNHEY and SMNVEV (reference sequence). CDR3 sequence: CASSLLGTFSYNEQFF. The CDR3 DNA follows: TGTGCCAGCAGTTTATTAGGGACATTCTCCTACAATGAGCAGTTCTTC.

The chain has TRBV7-8 and TRBJ1-1; D call uncertain. The CDR3 has 14 amino acids. Germline V CDR1 and CDR2: SGHVS, FQNEAQ. The V and J ends lost 3 bases and 0 bases respectively, with 8 bases between them. The CDR3 region has the DNA TGTGCCAGCAGCTTTTTGCGAGTGAACACTGAAGCTTTCTTT. This sequence encodes CASSFLRVNTEAFF.

The sample holds a few counts of this clone. The chain combines TRBV6-9 with TRBJ2-7, with D tentatively TRBD2 (6 bases). The CDR3 runs 16 residues. Trimming removed 1 base from V and 0 bases from J, with 13 bases in between. Germline loops: CDR1 MNHGY, CDR2 SVAAGI. CDR3 nucleotides: TGTGCCAGCAGTTATTTTGGGGGGAGGAGCTCCTACGAGCAGTACTTC. It codes for CASSYFGGRSSYEQYF.

The V and J genes are TRBV5-1 and TRBJ2-3; 9 nucleotides line up with TRBD1. V dropped 4 bases and J dropped 5; count of bases not matched to a gene: 5. CDR3 size: 14 residues. Looked up from germline, CDR1 is SGHRS and CDR2 is YFSETQ. The CDR3 protein is CASSEGQGRDTQYF. In DNA, the CDR3 is TGCGCCAGCAGCGAGGGACAGGGTCGAGATACGCAGTATTTT.

The chain employs TRBV2 and TRBJ1-1, with 7 bases lining up with TRBD1. The CDR3 loop spans 14 amino acids. CDR1 and CDR2 from the germline V gene are SNHLY and FYNNEI. V shed 3 bases, J shed 3 bases, and the junction held 4 bases outside the gene matches. The CDR3 DNA follows: TGTGCCAGCAGTGACAGGGGGGAAGACACTGAAGCTTTCTTT. Protein: CASSDRGEDTEAFF.